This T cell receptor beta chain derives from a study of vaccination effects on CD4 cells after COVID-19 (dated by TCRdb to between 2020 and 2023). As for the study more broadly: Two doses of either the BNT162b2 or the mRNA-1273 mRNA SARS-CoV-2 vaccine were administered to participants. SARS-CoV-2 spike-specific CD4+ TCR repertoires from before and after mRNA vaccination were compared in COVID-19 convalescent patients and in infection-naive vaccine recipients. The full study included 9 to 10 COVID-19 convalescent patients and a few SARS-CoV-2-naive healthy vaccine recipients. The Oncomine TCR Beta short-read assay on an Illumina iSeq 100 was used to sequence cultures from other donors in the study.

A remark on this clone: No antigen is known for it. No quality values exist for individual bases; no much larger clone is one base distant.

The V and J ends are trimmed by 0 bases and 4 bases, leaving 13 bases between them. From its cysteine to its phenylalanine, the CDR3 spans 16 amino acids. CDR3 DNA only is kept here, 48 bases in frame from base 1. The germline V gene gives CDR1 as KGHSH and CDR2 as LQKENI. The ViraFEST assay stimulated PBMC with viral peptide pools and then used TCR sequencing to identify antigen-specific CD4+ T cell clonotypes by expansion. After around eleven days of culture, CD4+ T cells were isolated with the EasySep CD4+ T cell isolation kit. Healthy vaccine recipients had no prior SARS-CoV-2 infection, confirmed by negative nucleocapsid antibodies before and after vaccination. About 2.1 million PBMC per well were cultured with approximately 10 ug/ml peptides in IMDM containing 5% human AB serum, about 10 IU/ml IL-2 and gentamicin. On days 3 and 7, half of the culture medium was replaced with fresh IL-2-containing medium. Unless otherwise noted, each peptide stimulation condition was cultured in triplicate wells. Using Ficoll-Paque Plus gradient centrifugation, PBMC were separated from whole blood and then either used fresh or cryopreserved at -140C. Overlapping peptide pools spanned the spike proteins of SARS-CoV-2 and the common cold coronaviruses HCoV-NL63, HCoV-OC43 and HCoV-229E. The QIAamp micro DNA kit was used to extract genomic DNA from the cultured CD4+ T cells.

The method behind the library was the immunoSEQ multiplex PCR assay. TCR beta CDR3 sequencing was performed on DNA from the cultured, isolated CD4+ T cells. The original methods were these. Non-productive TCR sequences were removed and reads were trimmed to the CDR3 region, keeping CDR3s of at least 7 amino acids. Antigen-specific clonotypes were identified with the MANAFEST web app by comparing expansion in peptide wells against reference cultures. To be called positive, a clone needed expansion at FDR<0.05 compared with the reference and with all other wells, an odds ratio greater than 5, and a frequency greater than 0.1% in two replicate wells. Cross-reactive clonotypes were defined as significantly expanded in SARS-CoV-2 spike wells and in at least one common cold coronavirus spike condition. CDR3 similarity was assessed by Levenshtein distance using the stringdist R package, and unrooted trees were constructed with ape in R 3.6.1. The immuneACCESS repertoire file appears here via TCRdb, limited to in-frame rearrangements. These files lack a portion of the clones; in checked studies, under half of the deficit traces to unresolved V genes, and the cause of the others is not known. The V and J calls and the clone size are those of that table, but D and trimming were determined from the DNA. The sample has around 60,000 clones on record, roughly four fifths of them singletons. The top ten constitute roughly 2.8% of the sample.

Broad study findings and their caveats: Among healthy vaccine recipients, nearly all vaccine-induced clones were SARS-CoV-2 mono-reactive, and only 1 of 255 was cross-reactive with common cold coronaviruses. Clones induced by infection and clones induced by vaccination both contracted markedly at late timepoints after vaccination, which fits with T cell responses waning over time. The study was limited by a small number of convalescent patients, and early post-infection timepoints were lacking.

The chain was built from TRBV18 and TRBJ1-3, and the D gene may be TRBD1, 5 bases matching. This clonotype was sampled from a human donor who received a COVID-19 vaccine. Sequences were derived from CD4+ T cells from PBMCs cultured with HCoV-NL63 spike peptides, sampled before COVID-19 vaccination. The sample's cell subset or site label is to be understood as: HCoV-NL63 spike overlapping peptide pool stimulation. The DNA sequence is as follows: TGTGCCAGCTCACCACCGCAGCGGACACTAGGAAACACCATATATTTT. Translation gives CASSPPQRTLGNTIYF. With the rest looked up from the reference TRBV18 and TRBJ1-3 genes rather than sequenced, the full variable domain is NAGVMQNPRHLVRRRGQEARLRCSPMKGHSHVYWYRQLPEEGLKFMVYLQKENIIDESGMPKERFSAEFPKEGPSILRIQQVVRGDSAAYFCASSPPQRTLGNTIYFGEGSWLTVV.